This TCR beta chain derives from a study of shared clonotypes between healthy human individuals. Here immunoSEQ multiplex PCR was the method, and the copy in TCRdb shows in-frame clones only, minus some. The data contain roughly 2 million clones, approximately 95% of them seen just once; the ten biggest clones take up less than 0.15%. This clonotype originated in a man between 18 and 35 years old in good health. The sequenced sample consisted of naive CD4+ T cells sorted from blood. The subset here: CD45RA+ positively selected.

The CDR3 DNA reads TGCGCCAGCAGGGGTGGGCCCCAGCATTTT. Its translation: CASRGGPQHF. The rearrangement uses TRBV23-1 and TRBJ1-5; D gene unclear. TRBV23-1 is an ORF for which the function is uncertain. The CDR3 covers 10 residues. Trimming took 6 bases from V and 9 from J, leaving 6 bases between them.